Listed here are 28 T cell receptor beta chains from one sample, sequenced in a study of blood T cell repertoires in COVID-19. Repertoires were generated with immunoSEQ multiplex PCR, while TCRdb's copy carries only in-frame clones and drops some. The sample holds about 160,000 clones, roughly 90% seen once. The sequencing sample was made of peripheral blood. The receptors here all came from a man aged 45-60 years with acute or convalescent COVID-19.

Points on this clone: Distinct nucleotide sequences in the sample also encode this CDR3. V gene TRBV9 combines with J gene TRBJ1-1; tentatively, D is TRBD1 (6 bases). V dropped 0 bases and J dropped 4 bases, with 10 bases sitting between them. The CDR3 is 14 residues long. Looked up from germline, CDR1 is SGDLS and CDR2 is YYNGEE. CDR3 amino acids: CASSVGVQGTEAFF. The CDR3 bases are TGTGCCAGCAGCGTAGGTGTACAGGGCACTGAAGCTTTCTTT.

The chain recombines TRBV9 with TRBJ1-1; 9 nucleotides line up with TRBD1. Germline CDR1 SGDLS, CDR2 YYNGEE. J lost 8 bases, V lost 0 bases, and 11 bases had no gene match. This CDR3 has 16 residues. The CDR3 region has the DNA TGTGCCAGCAGCGTAGGAGTGTCGTGGGACAGGGTAGAAGCTTTCTTT. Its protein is CASSVGVSWDRVEAFF.

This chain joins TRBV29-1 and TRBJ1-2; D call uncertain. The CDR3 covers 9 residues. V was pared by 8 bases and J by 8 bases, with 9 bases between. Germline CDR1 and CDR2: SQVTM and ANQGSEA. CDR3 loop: CSSTEGYTF. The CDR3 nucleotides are TGCAGCTCCACGGAGGGCTACACCTTC.

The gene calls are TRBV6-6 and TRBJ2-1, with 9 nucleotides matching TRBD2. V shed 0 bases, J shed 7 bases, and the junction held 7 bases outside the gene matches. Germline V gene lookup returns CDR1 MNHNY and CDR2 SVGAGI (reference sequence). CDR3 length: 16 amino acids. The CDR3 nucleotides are TGTGCCAGCAGTTACTCTGGCGGGAGGGCCTTGAATGAGCAGTTCTTC. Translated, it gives CASSYSGGRALNEQFF.

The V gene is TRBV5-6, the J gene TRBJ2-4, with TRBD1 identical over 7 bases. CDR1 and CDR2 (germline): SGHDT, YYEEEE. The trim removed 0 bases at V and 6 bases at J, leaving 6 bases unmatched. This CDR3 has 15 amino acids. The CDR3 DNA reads TGTGCCAGCAGCTTGGTAAGGGGGCAGGGAAACATTCAGTACTTC. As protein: CASSLVRGQGNIQYF.

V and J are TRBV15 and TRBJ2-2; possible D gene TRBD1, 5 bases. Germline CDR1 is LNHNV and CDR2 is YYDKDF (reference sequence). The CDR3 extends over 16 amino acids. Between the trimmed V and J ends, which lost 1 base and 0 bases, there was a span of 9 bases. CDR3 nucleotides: TGTGCCACCAGCAGAGTAACAGGAGCGAACACCGGGGAGCTGTTTTTT. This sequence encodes CATSRVTGANTGELFF.

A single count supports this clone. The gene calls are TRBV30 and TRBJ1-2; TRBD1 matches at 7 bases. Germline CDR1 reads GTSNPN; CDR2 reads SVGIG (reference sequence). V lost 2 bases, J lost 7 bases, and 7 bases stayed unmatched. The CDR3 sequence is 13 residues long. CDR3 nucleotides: TGTGCCTGGAGTACGCTTCGACAGGGTGGCTACACCTTC. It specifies CAWSTLRQGGYTF.

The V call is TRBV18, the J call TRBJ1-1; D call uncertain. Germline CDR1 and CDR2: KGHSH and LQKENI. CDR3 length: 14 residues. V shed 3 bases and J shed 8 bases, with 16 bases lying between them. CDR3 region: CASSPIDTRREAFF. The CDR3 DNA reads TGTGCCAGCTCACCGATTGACACCCGGAGGGAAGCTTTCTTT.

The CDR3 protein is CATSEGTDTQYF. For the CDR3, the DNA is TGCGCCACTTCCGAGGGCACAGATACGCAGTATTTT. The chain is built from TRBV5-1 and TRBJ2-3; D is uncertain. CDR1 is SGHRS, CDR2 YFSETQ, per germline. Trimming took off 9 bases at V and 1 base at J, with 9 bases between the two ends. This CDR3 comprises 12 residues. Based on the CDR3 plus reference TRBV5-1 and TRBJ2-3, the full variable domain is KAGVTQTPRYLIKTRGQQVTLSCSPISGHRSVSWYQQTPGQGLQFLFEYFSETQRNKGNFPGRFSGRQFSNSRSEMNVSTLELGDSALYLCATSEGTDTQYFGPGTRLTVL.

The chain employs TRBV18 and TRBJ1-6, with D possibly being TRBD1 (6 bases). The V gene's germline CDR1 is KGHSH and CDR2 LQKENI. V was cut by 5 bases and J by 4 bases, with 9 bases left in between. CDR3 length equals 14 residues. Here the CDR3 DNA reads TGTGCCAGCTCATCCCAGGGGTATAATTCACCCCTCCACTTT. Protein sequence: CASSSQGYNSPLHF.

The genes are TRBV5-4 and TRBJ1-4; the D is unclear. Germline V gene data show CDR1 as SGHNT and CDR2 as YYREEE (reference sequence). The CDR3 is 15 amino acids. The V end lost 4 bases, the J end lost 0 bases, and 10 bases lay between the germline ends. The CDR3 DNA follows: TGTGCCAGCAGCCGCCAGAGCGCAACTAATGAAAAACTGTTTTTT. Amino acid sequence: CASSRQSATNEKLFF.

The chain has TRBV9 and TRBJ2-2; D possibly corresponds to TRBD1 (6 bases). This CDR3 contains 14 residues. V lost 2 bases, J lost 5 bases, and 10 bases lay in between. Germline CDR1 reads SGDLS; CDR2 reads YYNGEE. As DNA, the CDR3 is TGTGCCAGCAGCGTGTTAACAGGGACCGGGGAGCTGTTTTTT. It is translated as CASSVLTGTGELFF.

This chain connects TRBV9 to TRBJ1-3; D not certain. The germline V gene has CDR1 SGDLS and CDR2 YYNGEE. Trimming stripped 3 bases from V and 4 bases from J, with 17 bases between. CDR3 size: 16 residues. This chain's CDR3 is CASSAPGSFGGNTIYF. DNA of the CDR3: TGTGCCAGCAGCGCTCCGGGGAGCTTTGGGGGAAACACCATATATTTT.

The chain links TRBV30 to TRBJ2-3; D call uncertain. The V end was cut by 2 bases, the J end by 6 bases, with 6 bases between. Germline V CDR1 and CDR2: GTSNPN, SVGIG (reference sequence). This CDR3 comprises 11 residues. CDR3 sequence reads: CAWSPQDTQYF. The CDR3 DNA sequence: TGTGCCTGGAGTCCGCAGGATACGCAGTATTTT.

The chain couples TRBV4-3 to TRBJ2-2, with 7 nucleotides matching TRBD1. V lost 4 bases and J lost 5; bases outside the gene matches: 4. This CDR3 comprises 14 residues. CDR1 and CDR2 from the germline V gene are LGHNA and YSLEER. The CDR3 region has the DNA TGCGCCAGCAGCCCCGGGACAGATACCGGGGAGCTGTTTTTT. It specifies CASSPGTDTGELFF.

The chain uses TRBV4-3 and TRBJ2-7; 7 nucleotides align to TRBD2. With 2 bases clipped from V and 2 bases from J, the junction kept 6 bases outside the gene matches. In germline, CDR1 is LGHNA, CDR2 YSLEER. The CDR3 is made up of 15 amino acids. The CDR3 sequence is CASSQKTSDPYEQYV. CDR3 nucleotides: TGCGCCAGCAGCCAAAAAACTAGCGACCCCTACGAGCAGTACGTC.

CDR3: CATSRGQGNNGYTF. The CDR3 region has the DNA TGTGCCACCAGCAGGGGACAGGGAAATAATGGCTACACCTTC. The V and J genes are TRBV15 and TRBJ1-2; 9 bases are shared with TRBD1. The V gene end was trimmed by 3 bases and the J gene end by 6 bases; junction bases not matched to a gene: 5. The CDR3 covers 14 residues. Germline V gives CDR1 LNHNV, CDR2 YYDKDF (reference sequence).

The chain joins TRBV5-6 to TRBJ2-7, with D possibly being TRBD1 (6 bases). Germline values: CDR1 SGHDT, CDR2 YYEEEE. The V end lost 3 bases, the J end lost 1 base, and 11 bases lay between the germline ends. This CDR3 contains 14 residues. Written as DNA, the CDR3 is TGTGCCAGCAGCTACCGGGACACGTCCTACGAGCAGTACGTC. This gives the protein CASSYRDTSYEQYV.

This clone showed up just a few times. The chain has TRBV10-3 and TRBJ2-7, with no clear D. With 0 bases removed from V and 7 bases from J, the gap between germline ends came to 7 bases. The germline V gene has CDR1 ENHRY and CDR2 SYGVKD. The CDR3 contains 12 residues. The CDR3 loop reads CAISESLREQYV. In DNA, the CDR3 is TGTGCCATCAGTGAGTCTCTGAGGGAGCAGTACGTC.

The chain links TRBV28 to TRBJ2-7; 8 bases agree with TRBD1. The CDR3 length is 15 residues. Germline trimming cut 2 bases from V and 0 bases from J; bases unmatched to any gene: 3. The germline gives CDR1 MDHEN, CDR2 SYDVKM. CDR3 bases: TGTGCCAGCAGTTTAGGACAGGGAGGCTCCTACGAGCAGTACTTC. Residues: CASSLGQGGSYEQYF. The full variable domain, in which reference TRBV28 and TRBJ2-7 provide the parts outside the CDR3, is DVKVTQSSRYLVKRTGEKVFLECVQDMDHENMFWYRQDPGLGLRLIYFSYDVKMKEKGDIPEGYSVSREKKERFSLILESASTNQTSMYLCASSLGQGGSYEQYFGPGTRLTVT.

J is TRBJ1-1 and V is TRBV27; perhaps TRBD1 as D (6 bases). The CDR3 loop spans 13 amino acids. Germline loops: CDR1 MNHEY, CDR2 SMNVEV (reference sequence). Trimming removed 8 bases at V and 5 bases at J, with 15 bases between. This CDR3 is CASGEQGRTEAFF. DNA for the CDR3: TGTGCCAGCGGTGAACAGGGACGGACTGAAGCTTTCTTT.

The CDR3 coding sequence is TGTGCCAGCACCGCGGACAAGTATTCACCCCTCCACTTT. Translating it yields CASTADKYSPLHF. The chain has TRBV12-3 or TRBV12-4 and TRBJ1-6; tentatively, D is TRBD1 (5 bases). V was pared by 7 bases and J by 8 bases, with 12 bases between. There are 13 residues in the CDR3.

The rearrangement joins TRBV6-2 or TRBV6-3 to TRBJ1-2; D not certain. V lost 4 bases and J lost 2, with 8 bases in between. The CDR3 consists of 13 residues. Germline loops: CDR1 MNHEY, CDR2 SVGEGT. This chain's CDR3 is CASSLRENYGYTF. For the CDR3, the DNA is TGTGCCAGCAGTTTACGAGAGAACTATGGCTACACCTTC.

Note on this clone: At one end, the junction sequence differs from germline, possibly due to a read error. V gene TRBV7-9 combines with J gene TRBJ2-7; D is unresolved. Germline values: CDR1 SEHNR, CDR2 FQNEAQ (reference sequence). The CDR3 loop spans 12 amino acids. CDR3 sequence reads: CASSLGSGASNF. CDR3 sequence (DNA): TGTGCCAGCAGCTTAGGATCCGGTGCAAGCAACTTC.

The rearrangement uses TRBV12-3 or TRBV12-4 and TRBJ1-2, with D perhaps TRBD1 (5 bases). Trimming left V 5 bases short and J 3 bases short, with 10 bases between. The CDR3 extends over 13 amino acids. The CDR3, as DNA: TGTGCCAGCAGTCCCGGGACTTACTATGGCTACACCTTC. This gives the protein CASSPGTYYGYTF.

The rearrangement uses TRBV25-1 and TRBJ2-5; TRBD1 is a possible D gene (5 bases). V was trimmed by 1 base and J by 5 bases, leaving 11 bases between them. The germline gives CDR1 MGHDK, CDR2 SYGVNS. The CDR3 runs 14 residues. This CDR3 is CASSESGFGETQYF. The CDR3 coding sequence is TGTGCCAGCAGTGAATCAGGGTTCGGGGAGACCCAGTACTTC. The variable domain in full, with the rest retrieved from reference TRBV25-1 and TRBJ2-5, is EADIYQTPRYLVIGTGKKITLECSQTMGHDKMYWYQQDPGMELHLIHYSYGVNSTEKGDLSSESTVSRIRTEHFPLTLESARPSHTSQYLCASSESGFGETQYFGPGTRLLVL.

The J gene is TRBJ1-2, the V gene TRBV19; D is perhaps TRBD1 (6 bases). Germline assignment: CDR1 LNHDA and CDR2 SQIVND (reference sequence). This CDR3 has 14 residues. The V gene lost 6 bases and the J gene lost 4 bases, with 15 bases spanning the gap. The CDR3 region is CASRGQGSVYGYTF. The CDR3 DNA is TGTGCCAGTAGAGGCCAGGGGTCAGTCTATGGCTACACCTTC.

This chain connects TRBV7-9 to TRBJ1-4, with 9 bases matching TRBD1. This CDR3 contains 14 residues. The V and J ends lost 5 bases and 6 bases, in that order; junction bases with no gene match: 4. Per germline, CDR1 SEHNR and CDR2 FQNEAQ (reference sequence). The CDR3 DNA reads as TGTGCCAGCAGCACGACAGGGGGGCATGAAAAACTGTTTTTT. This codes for CASSTTGGHEKLFF.